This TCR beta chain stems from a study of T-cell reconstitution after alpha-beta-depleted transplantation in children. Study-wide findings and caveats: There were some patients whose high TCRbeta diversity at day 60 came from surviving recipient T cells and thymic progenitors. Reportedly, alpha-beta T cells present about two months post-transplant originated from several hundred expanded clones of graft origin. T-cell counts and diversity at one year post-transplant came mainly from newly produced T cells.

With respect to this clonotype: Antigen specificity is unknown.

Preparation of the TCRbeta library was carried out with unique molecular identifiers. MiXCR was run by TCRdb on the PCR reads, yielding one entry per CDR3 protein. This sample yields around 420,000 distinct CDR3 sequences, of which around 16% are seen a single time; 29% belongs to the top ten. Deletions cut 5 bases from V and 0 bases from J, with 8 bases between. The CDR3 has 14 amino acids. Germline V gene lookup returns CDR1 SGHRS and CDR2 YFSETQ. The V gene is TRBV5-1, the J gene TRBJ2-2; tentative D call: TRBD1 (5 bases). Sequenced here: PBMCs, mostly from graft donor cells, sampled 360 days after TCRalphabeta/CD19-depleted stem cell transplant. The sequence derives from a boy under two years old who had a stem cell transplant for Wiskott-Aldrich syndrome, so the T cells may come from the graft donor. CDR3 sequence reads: CASSDSPNTGELFF. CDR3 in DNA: TGCGCCAGCAGTGACAGCCCGAACACCGGGGAGCTGTTTTTT. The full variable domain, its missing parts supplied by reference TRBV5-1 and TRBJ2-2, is KAGVTQTPRYLIKTRGQQVTLSCSPISGHRSVSWYQQTPGQGLQFLFEYFSETQRNKGNFPGRFSGRQFSNSRSEMNVSTLELGDSALYLCASSDSPNTGELFFGEGSRLTVL.